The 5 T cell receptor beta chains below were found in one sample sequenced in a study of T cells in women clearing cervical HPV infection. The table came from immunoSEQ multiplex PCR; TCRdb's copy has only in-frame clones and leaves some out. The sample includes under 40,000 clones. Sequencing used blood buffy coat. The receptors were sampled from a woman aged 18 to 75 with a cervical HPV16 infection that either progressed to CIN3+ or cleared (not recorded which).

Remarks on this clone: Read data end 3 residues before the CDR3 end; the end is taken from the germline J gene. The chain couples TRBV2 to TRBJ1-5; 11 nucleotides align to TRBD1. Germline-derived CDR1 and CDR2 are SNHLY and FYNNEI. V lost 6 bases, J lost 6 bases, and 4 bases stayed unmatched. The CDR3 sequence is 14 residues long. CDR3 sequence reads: CASSGQGAAQPQHF. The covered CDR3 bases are TGTGCCAGCAGCGGACAGGGGGCAGCTCAGCCC.

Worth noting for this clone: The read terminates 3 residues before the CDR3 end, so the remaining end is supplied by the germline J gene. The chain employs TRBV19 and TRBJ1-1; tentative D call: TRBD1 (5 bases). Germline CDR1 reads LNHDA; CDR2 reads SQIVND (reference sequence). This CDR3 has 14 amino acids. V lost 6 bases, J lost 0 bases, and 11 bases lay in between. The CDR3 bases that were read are TGTGCCAGTAGGACCGGGGGAATGAACACTGAA. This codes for CASRTGGMNTE. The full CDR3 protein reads CASRTGGMNTEAFF.

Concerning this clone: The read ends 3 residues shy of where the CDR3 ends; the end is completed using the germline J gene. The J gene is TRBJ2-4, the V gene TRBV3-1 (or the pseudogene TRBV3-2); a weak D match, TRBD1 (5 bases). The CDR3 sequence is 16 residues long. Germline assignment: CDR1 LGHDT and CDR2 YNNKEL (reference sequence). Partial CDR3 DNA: TGTGCCAGCAGCCAAGATCTTCGTGACAGTAACTATGGT. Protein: CASSQDLRDSNYG. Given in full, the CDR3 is CASSQDLRDSNYGQYF.

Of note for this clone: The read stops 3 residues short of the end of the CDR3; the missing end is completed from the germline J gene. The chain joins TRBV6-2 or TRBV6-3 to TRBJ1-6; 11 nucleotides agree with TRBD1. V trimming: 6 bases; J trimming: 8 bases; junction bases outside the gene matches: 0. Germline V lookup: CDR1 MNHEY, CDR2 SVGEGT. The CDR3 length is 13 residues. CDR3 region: CASRGQGDSPLHF. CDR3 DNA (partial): TGTGCCAGCAGGGGACAGGGGGATTCACCC.

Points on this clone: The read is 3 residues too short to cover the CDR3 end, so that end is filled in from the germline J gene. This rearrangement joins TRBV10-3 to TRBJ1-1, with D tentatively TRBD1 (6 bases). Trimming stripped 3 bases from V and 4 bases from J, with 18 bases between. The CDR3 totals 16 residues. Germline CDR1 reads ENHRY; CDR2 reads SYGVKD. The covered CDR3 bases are TGTGCCATCAGTGAAGGGGGAGGGGGGGGGCTCACTGAA. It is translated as CAISEGGGGGLTE. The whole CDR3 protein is CAISEGGGGGLTEAFF.